This T cell receptor beta chain originates from a study of early T cells in non-severe SARS-CoV-2 infection (dated by TCRdb to the early 2020s). About the study as a whole: Because TCR sequencing was done on bulk RNA from unsorted whole blood, the alpha and beta chains could not be paired.

The method was 5' RACE. Sequencer: NextSeq 500. In the TCR library protocol, unique molecular identifiers were attached to individual cDNA molecules to correct for PCR bias and sequencing error. Sequencing covered both TCR alpha and beta chains, and within each sample the abundances of alpha and beta sequences were tightly co-correlated. Per the original workflow: Decombinator V4 was used to annotate the V gene, J gene and CDR3 of the TCR sequences. TCRs were defined as expanded if a significant change between any two time points was detected under a Poisson model with p below 0.0001. Abundances of TCRs were expressed as counts per million after normalisation to the total number of TCRs sequenced in each sample. TRAV1-2 paired with TRAJ12, TRAJ20 or TRAJ33 defined MAIT TCRs, while TRAV10 paired with TRAJ18 defined iNKT TCRs. VDJdb, accessed 1 November 2021, was searched for CMV, EBV and SARS-CoV-2 annotated TCRs, with TCRs annotated for multiple antigens excluded. The public reads were quality trimmed at Q25 with fastp and then assembled into clones with MiXCR by TCRdb, keeping productive beta chains. Rows with one shared CDR3 protein collapse into an entry with the most common genes and DNA. The V and J calls and clone size come from TCRdb's table, not from the authors' own analysis. Counted in this sample were around 62,000 distinct CDR3 sequences; around 4.9% of them appeared once. Around 5.2% of the sample goes to the ten largest clones.

This clonotype has a count of ten or more. Its target antigen remains unknown. The sample holds no much larger clone one base away, and base qualities are not on file. Measured from the cysteine to the phenylalanine, the CDR3 is 17 residues long. The read is trimmed to its CDR3 DNA, 51 bases read in frame from base 1. CDR1 SGHAT and CDR2 FQNNGV are derived from the germline V gene. V was cut back by 5 bases and J by 0 bases, leaving a gap of 19 bases between them. Findings and caveats that apply to the study as a whole: VDJdb matching was skewed toward anti-spike CD8 responses and likely underestimated virus-specific expansions, missing private and CD4 specificities.

The study was a case-control design nested within a healthcare worker cohort in London, UK, with weekly nasopharyngeal swab PCR tests and blood sampling. Between 23 and 31 March 2020, the week of the UK lockdown, healthcare workers were enrolled and then followed up weekly for as long as 16 weeks. The sequence links TRBV11-2 to TRBJ1-1; D gene: possibly TRBD1, on 6 matching bases. This clonotype originated in an adult who was a healthcare worker with PCR-confirmed SARS-CoV-2 infection or an uninfected control (not recorded which). Material for sequencing was whole blood. In nucleotide form, the sequence is TGTGCCAGCAGCCCAGGCGGGGGCAGCTGGATGAACACTGAAGCTTTCTTT. Translated, it gives CASSPGGGSWMNTEAFF.